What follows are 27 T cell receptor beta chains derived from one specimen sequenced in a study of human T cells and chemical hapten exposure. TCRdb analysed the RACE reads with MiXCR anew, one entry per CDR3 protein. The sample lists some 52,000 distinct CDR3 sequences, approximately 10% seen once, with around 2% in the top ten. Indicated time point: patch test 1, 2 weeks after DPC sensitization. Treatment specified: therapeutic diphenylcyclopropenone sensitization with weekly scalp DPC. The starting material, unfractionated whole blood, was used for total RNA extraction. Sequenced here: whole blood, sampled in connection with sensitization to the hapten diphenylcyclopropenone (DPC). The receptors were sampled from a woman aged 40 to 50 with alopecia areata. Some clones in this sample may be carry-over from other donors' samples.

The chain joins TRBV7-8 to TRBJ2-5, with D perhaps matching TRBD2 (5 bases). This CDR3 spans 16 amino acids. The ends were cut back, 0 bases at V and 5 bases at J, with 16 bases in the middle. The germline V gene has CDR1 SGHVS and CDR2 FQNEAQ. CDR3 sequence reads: CASSLALPSSRETQYF. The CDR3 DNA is TGTGCCAGCAGCTTAGCGTTGCCTAGCAGTAGGGAGACCCAGTACTTC.

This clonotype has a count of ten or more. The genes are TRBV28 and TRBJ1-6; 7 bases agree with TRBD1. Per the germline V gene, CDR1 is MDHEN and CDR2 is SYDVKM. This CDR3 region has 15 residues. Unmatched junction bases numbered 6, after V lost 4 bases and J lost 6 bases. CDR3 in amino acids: CASSSPGQLNSPLHF. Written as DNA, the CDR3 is TGTGCCAGCAGTTCCCCGGGACAGCTTAATTCACCCCTCCACTTT.

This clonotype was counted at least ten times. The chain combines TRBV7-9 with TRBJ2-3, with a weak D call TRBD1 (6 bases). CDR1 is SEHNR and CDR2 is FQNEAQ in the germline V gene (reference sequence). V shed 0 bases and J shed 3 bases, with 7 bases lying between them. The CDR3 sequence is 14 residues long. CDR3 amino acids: CASSLATGTDTQYF. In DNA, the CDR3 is TGTGCCAGCAGCTTAGCGACAGGTACAGATACGCAGTATTTT.

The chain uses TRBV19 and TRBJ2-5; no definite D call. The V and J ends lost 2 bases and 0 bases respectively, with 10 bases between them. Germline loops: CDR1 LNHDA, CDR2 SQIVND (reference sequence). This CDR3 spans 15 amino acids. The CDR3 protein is CASSITDIHQETQYF. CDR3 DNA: TGTGCCAGTAGTATAACCGACATTCACCAAGAGACCCAGTACTTC.

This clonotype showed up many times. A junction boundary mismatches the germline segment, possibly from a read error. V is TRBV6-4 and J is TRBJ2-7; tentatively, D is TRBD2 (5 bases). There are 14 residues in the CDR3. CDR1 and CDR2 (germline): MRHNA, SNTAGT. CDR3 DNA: TGTGCCAGCAGCAAGGAACTAGACTCCCACGAGCAGTACTTC. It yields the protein CASSKELDSHEQYF.

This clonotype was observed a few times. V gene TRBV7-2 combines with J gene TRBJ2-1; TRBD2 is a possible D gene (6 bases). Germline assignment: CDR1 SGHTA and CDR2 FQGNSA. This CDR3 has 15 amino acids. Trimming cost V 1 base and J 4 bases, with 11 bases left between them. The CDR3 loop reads CASSLDPGVYNEQFF. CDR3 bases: TGTGCCAGCAGCTTAGATCCGGGGGTATACAATGAGCAGTTCTTC.

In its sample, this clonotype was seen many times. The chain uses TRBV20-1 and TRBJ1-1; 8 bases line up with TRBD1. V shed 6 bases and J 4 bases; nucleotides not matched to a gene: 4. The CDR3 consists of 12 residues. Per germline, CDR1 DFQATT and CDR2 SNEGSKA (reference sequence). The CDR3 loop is CSAVQGGTEAFF. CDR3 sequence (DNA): TGCAGTGCGGTACAGGGGGGCACTGAAGCTTTCTTT.

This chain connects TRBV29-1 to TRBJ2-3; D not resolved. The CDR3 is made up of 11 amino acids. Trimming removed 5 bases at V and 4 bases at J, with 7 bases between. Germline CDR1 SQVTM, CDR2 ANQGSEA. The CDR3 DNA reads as TGCAGCGTTTCTAACCCAGATACGCAGTATTTT. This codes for CSVSNPDTQYF.

CDR3 residues: CAISESASYNEQFF. Written as DNA, the CDR3 is TGTGCCATCAGTGAGTCGGCGTCCTACAATGAGCAGTTCTTC. The chain couples TRBV10-3 to TRBJ2-1; no clear D gene. Between the trimmed V and J ends, which lost 0 bases and 1 base, there was a span of 4 bases. There are 14 residues in the CDR3. CDR1 and CDR2 (germline): ENHRY, SYGVKD.

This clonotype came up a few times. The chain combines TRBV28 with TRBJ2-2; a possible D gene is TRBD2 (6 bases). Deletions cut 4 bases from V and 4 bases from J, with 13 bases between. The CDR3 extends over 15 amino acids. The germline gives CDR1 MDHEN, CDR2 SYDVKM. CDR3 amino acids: CASSYGGVLTGELFF. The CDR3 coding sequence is TGTGCCAGCAGTTATGGCGGGGTCCTCACCGGGGAGCTGTTTTTT. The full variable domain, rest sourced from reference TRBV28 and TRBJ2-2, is DVKVTQSSRYLVKRTGEKVFLECVQDMDHENMFWYRQDPGLGLRLIYFSYDVKMKEKGDIPEGYSVSREKKERFSLILESASTNQTSMYLCASSYGGVLTGELFFGEGSRLTVL.

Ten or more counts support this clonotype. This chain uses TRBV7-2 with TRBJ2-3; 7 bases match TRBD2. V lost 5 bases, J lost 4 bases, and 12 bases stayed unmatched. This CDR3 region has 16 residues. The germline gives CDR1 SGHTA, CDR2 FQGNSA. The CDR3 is CASSLFPGGGADTQYF. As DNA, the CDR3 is TGTGCCAGCAGCCTTTTCCCGGGGGGTGGAGCAGATACGCAGTATTTT.

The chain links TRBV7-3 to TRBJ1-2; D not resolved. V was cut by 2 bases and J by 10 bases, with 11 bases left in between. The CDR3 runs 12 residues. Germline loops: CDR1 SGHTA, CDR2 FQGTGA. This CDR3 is CASSLDGRSYTF. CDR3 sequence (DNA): TGTGCCAGCAGCTTAGACGGCAGATCCTACACCTTC.

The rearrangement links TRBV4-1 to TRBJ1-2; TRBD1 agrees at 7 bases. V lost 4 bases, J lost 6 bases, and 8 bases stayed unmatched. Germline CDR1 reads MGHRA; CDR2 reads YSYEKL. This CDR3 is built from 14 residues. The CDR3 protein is CASSRITGENGYTF. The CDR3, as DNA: TGCGCCAGCAGCCGCATTACAGGGGAGAATGGCTACACCTTC.

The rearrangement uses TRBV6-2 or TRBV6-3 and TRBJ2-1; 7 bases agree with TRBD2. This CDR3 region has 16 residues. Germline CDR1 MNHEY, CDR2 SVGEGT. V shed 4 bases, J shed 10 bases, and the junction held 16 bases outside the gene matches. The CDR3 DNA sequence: TGTGCCAGCAGTTTCGTCGGACCAGGAACGGGAGGCGAGCAGTTCTTC. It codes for CASSFVGPGTGGEQFF.

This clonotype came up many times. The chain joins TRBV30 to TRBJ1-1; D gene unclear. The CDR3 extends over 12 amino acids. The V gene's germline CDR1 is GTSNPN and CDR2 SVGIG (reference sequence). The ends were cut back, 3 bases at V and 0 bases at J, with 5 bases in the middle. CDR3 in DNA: TGTGCCTGGAGCCAAATGAACACTGAAGCTTTCTTT. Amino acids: CAWSQMNTEAFF.

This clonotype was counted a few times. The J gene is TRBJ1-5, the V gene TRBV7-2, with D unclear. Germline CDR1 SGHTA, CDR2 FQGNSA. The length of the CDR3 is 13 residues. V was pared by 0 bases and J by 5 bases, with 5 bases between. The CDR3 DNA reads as TGTGCCAGCAGCTTAGCGCCGGATCAGCCCCAGCATTTT. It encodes CASSLAPDQPQHF.

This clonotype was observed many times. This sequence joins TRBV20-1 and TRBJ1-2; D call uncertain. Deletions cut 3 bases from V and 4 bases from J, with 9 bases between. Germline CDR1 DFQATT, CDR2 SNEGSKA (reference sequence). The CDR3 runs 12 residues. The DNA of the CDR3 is TGCAGTGCTAGTGCCGTGTCCTATGGCTACACCTTC. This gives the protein CSASAVSYGYTF.

For the CDR3, the DNA is TGTGCCATCAGTGAGCTGGTTACACGAGCCTACGAGCAGTACTTC. Protein: CAISELVTRAYEQYF. The chain employs TRBV10-3 and TRBJ2-7; no definite D call. Trimming removed 2 bases at V and 2 bases at J, with 13 bases between. The CDR3 has 15 amino acids. Germline V lookup: CDR1 ENHRY, CDR2 SYGVKD.

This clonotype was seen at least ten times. This chain's CDR3 is CASSLHRQFYTEAFF. The CDR3 DNA reads as TGTGCCAGCAGCCTTCACAGACAGTTTTACACTGAAGCTTTCTTT. The genes are TRBV7-9 and TRBJ1-1, with D tentatively TRBD1 (5 bases). The V gene's germline CDR1 is SEHNR and CDR2 FQNEAQ (reference sequence). This CDR3 comprises 15 residues. V shed 5 bases and J shed 3 bases, with 16 bases lying between them. The whole variable domain, filled in from reference TRBV7-9 and TRBJ1-1, reads DTGVSQNPRHKITKRGQNVTFRCDPISEHNRLYWYRQTLGQGPEFLTYFQNEAQLEKSRLLSDRFSAERPKGSFSTLEIQRTEQGDSAMYLCASSLHRQFYTEAFFGQGTRLTVV.

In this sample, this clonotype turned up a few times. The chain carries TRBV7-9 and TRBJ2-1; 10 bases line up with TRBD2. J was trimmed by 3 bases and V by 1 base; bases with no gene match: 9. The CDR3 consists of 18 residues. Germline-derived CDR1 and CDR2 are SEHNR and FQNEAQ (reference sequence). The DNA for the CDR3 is TGTGCCAGCAGCTTAGGGAGGTGGCTAGCGGGGGACTACAATGAGCAGTTCTTC. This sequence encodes CASSLGRWLAGDYNEQFF.

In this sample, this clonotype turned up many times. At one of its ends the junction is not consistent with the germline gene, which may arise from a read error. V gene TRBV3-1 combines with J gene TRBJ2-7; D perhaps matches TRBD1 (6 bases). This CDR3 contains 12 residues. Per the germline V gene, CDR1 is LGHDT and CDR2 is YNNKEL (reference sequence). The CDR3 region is CASSQEPGHSDF. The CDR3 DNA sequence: TGTGCCAGCAGCCAAGAACCGGGACATTCGGACTTC.

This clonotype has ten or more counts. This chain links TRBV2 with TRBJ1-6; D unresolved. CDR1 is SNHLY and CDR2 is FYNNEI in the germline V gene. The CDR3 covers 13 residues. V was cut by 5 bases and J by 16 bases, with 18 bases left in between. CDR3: CASSPLGGGILHF. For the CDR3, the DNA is TGTGCCAGCAGTCCCCTAGGAGGTGGGATTCTCCACTTT.

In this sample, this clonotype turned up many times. CDR3 nucleotides: TGTGCCAGCAGCAGCGGGACAGGGGCGAACACTGAAGCTTTCTTT. Translating gives CASSSGTGANTEAFF. The chain combines TRBV5-4 with TRBJ1-1; 10 bases match TRBD1. Germline assignment: CDR1 SGHNT and CDR2 YYREEE (reference sequence). The CDR3 has 15 amino acids. V gave up 4 bases and J gave up 1 base; unmatched junction bases: 4.

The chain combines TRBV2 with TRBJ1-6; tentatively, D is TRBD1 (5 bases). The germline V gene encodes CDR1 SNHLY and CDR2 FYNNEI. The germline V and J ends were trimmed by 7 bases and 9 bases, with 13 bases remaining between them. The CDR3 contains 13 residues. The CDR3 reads CASKAGPGSPLHF. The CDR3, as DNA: TGTGCCAGCAAAGCGGGGCCGGGTTCACCCCTCCACTTT.

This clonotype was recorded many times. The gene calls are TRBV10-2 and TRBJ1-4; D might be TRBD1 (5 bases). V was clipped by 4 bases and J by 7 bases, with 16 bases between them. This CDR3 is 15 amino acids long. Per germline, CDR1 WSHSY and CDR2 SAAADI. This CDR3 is CASSVSGTVGEKLFF. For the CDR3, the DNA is TGCGCCAGCAGTGTCTCCGGGACTGTGGGTGAAAAACTGTTTTTT.

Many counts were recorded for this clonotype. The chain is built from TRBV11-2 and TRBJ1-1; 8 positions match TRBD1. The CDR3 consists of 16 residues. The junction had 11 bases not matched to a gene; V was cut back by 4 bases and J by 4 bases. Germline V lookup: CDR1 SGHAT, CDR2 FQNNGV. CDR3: CASSSRQTGEVTEAFF. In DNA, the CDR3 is TGTGCCAGCAGCTCTCGGCAGACAGGGGAAGTCACTGAAGCTTTCTTT.

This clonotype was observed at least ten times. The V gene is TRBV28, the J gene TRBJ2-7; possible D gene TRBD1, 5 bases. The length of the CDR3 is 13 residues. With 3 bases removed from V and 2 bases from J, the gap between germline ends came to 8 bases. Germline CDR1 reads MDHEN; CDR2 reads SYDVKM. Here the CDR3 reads CASSFGRAYEQYF. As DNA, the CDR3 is TGTGCCAGCAGTTTCGGCAGGGCCTACGAGCAGTACTTC. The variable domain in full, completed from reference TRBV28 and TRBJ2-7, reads DVKVTQSSRYLVKRTGEKVFLECVQDMDHENMFWYRQDPGLGLRLIYFSYDVKMKEKGDIPEGYSVSREKKERFSLILESASTNQTSMYLCASSFGRAYEQYFGPGTRLTVT.